A single sample is the source of the 16 T cell receptor beta chains below, sequenced in a study of blood T cell repertoires in COVID-19 (TCRdb year 2020). Library preparation was by the immunoSEQ multiplex PCR assay. The table comes from immuneACCESS by way of TCRdb, which keeps in-frame sequences with V and J called. Part of the clones is missing from these tables; in studies checked, under half for an unresolved V gene and the rest for unknown reasons. In this sample the table shows approximately 180,000 clones, more than 65% of which occur a single time. Around 15% of the sample belongs to the ten largest clones. The sequencing input was PBMCs or T cells enriched from blood (not recorded which). These receptors were obtained from a man aged 50-59 years who had recovered from COVID-19.

This chain joins TRBV15 and TRBJ1-1, with a possible D match to TRBD1 (6 bases). CDR1 is LNHNV, CDR2 YYDKDF, per germline (reference sequence). The V end lost 0 bases, the J end lost 0 bases, and 8 bases lay between the germline ends. CDR3 length: 15 amino acids. The CDR3 region is CATSRETGMNTEAFF. Written as DNA, the CDR3 is TGTGCCACCAGCAGAGAAACAGGGATGAACACTGAAGCTTTCTTT.

The J gene is TRBJ1-2, the V gene TRBV24-1, with TRBD1 as a possible D gene (6 bases). The CDR3 is 16 residues long. V lost 2 bases to trimming and J lost 4 bases, with 16 bases between them. CDR1 and CDR2 from the germline V gene are KGHDR and SFDVKD. The CDR3, as DNA: TGTGCCACCAGTGATTCCACGACCGGCAGGGGCTATGGCTACACCTTC. This gives the protein CATSDSTTGRGYGYTF.

The chain is built from TRBV28 and TRBJ1-2; possible D gene TRBD1, 6 bases. Germline values: CDR1 MDHEN, CDR2 SYDVKM. The CDR3 is made up of 13 amino acids. Trimming cost V 8 bases and J 4 bases, with 14 bases left between them. This CDR3 reads CASVVDRRYGYTF. CDR3 DNA sequence: TGTGCCAGCGTAGTTGACAGGCGCTATGGCTACACCTTC.

This clone was counted only a few times. This chain links TRBV7-8 with TRBJ1-1; D unresolved. Trimming shortened V by 1 base and J by 1 base, and 10 bases separated the two germline ends. CDR3 size: 15 residues. Germline-derived CDR1 and CDR2 are SGHVS and FQNEAQ. As DNA, the CDR3 is TGTGCCAGCAGCTTAGGTACAGCCTGGAACACTGAAGCTTTCTTT. It translates to CASSLGTAWNTEAFF.

The chain employs TRBV7-9 and TRBJ1-3; D gene ambiguous. Germline V gene lookup returns CDR1 SEHNR and CDR2 FQNEAQ (reference sequence). The V end was cut by 2 bases, the J end by 6 bases, with 11 bases between. There are 14 residues in the CDR3. DNA for the CDR3: TGTGCCAGCAGCTTAAGTATCGGAGAAAACACCATATATTTT. Its protein is CASSLSIGENTIYF.

J is TRBJ2-7 and V is TRBV29-1; D is possibly TRBD1 (5 bases). The germline gives CDR1 SQVTM, CDR2 ANQGSEA. The V end lost 4 bases, the J end lost 2 bases, and 15 bases lay between the germline ends. This CDR3 is 14 amino acids long. In DNA, the CDR3 is TGCAGCGTTGTTAAGGGGCTTGTACCCTACGAGCAGTACTTC. This codes for CSVVKGLVPYEQYF.

The chain joins TRBV30 to TRBJ1-4; 10 positions match TRBD1. The CDR3 consists of 14 residues. Unmatched junction bases numbered 10, after V lost 7 bases and J lost 8 bases. Per germline, CDR1 GTSNPN and CDR2 SVGIG (reference sequence). In nucleotides, the CDR3 is TGTGCCTCCCACACCGGGACAGGGGAAGAAAAACTGTTTTTT. Its protein product is CASHTGTGEEKLFF.

V and J are TRBV9 and TRBJ1-1; D may be TRBD1 (5 bases). Trimming took off 8 bases at V and 1 base at J, with 6 bases between the two ends. The CDR3 runs to 11 residues. Germline values: CDR1 SGDLS, CDR2 YYNGEE. CDR3 sequence reads: CASGANTEAFF. The CDR3 DNA sequence: TGTGCCAGTGGGGCGAACACTGAAGCTTTCTTT.

The genes are TRBV9 and TRBJ1-1; perhaps TRBD1 as D (5 bases). Germline lookup yields CDR1 SGDLS and CDR2 YYNGEE. The length of the CDR3 is 15 residues. Trimming left V 0 bases short and J 6 bases short, with 15 bases between. As DNA, the CDR3 is TGTGCCAGCAGCGTAGAGGGCCATGGGGCGGCTGAAGCTTTCTTT. It yields the protein CASSVEGHGAAEAFF.

As concerns this clone: The identical CDR3 is also encoded by other nucleotide sequences in the sample. The gene calls are TRBV18 and TRBJ1-5; TRBD1 is a possible D gene (6 bases). The V end lost 0 bases, the J end lost 2 bases, and 8 bases lay between the germline ends. Germline V gives CDR1 KGHSH, CDR2 LQKENI. The CDR3 runs to 15 residues. CDR3 protein: CASSPPGGGNQPQHF. CDR3 DNA sequence: TGTGCCAGCTCACCACCAGGGGGAGGCAATCAGCCCCAGCATTTT.

This clone was seen only once. The rearrangement joins TRBV7-9 to TRBJ2-1; 10 bases are shared with TRBD1. The germline V gene encodes CDR1 SEHNR and CDR2 FQNEAQ (reference sequence). V gave up 5 bases and J gave up 6 bases; unmatched junction bases: 4. The CDR3 extends over 14 amino acids. CDR3 in amino acids: CASSEDRGVNEQFF. Here the CDR3 DNA reads TGTGCCAGCAGCGAGGACAGGGGGGTCAATGAGCAGTTCTTC. Based on the CDR3 plus reference TRBV7-9 and TRBJ2-1, the full variable domain is DTGVSQNPRHKITKRGQNVTFRCDPISEHNRLYWYRQTLGQGPEFLTYFQNEAQLEKSRLLSDRFSAERPKGSFSTLEIQRTEQGDSAMYLCASSEDRGVNEQFFGPGTRLTVL.

The chain carries TRBV12-5 and TRBJ2-7, with D perhaps TRBD2 (6 bases). V lost 7 bases and J lost 4, with 14 bases in between. Germline V lookup: CDR1 LGHNT, CDR2 FRNRAP. This CDR3 spans 13 amino acids. The CDR3 region is CASARSGVYEQYF. The CDR3 nucleotides are TGTGCTAGTGCTCGTTCGGGGGTATACGAGCAGTACTTC.

This clone has a single count. The CDR3 sequence: CAWAGGGNQPQHF. CDR3 sequence (DNA): TGTGCCTGGGCTGGAGGGGGCAATCAGCCCCAGCATTTT. V usage is TRBV30 and J usage is TRBJ1-5; a weak D match, TRBD1 (5 bases). This CDR3 contains 13 residues. Per germline, CDR1 GTSNPN and CDR2 SVGIG (reference sequence). V was trimmed by 5 bases and J by 2 bases, leaving 10 bases between them.

This sequence joins TRBV18 and TRBJ1-5; D not certain. CDR3 length: 14 amino acids. Trimming removed 2 bases from V and 4 bases from J, with 9 bases in between. CDR1 is KGHSH and CDR2 is LQKENI in the germline V gene. DNA of the CDR3: TGTGCCAGCTCACCAAGTCCGGGGAATCAGCCCCAGCATTTT. Encoded protein: CASSPSPGNQPQHF.

This clone appeared a few times. The chain's CDR3 is CASKLAGTGYTF. The CDR3 DNA reads as TGTGCCAGCAAATTAGCGGGGACAGGCTACACCTTC. The genes are TRBV2 and TRBJ1-2; perhaps TRBD1 as D (6 bases). CDR3 length: 12 residues. Germline values: CDR1 SNHLY, CDR2 FYNNEI. The V gene lost 7 bases and the J gene lost 8 bases, with 14 bases spanning the gap.

The chain joins TRBV7-9 to TRBJ1-3, with D tentatively TRBD1 (5 bases). Germline CDR1 SEHNR, CDR2 FQNEAQ (reference sequence). Trimming pared 5 bases from V and 6 bases from J, leaving 14 bases between. This CDR3 spans 14 amino acids. CDR3 residues: CASSPDSAPNTIYF. The CDR3 region has the DNA TGTGCCAGCAGCCCAGACAGTGCCCCAAACACCATATATTTT.